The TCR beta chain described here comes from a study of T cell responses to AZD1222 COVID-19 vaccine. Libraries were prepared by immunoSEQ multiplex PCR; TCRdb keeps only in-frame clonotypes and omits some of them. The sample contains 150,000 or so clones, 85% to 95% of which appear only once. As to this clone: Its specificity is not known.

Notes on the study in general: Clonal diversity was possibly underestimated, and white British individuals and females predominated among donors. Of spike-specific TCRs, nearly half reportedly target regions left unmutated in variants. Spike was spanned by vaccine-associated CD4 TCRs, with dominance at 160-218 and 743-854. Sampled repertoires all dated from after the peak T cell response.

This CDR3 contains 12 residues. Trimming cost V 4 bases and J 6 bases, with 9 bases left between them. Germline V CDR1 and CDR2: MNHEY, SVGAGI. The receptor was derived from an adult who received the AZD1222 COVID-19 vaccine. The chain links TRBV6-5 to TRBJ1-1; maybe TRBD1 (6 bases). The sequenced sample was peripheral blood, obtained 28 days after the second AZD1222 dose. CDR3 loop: CASSSPGAEAFF. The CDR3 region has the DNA TGTGCCAGCAGTTCACCAGGGGCTGAAGCTTTCTTT.